The next 29 T cell receptor beta chains were all read from a single sample in a study of regulatory T cells in long-lasting Graves disease. Construction of the TCR beta libraries employed iRepertoire HTBI primers in conjunction with Arm-PCR of CDR3 regions. TCRdb reprocessed the multiplex PCR reads via MiXCR and lists one record per CDR3 protein. The sample includes about 400,000 distinct CDR3 sequences, about 20% of them seen just once. The time point is: persistent/refractory GD, antithyroid drugs over 5 years with positive TRAb. Extracted RNA from PBMCs served as the source of the TCR library. The sequencing here drew on peripheral blood mononuclear cells (PBMCs), taken when the disease was refractory, from a patient treated with antithyroid drugs. The receptors were gathered from a female donor with Graves disease.

This clonotype was observed a few times. One base away lies a much larger clone, so this may be a sequencing read error. Likely a read error: the CDR3 ends without its conserved phenylalanine or tryptophan. V and J are TRBV12-3 or TRBV12-4 and TRBJ1-2, with a weak D call TRBD1 (5 bases). The CDR3 runs to 13 residues. V gave up 3 bases and J gave up 5 bases, with 10 bases separating them. CDR3 DNA sequence: TGTGCCAGCAGTTTTGGGGGGGATTATGGCTACACCTCC. Its protein product is CASSFGGDYGYTS.

The table lists this clonotype with many counts. The J gene is TRBJ1-2, the V gene TRBV30; 8 bases map to TRBD1. This CDR3 is 12 amino acids long. J was trimmed by 7 bases and V by 8 bases; bases with no gene match: 9. Germline V lookup: CDR1 GTSNPN, CDR2 SVGIG (reference sequence). In DNA, the CDR3 is TGTGCCACCCAGGGGGCTAGCGGTGGCTACACCTTC. Translated, it gives CATQGASGGYTF.

This clonotype has only a few counts. The CDR3 nucleotides are TGCAGCCCCAACGGGACTAGCGGAGCCTACGAGCAGTACTTC. Its translation: CSPNGTSGAYEQYF. This chain uses TRBV29-1 with TRBJ2-7; TRBD2 agrees at 11 bases. V was pared by 8 bases and J by 2 bases, with 8 bases of the junction left unmatched. Germline loops: CDR1 SQVTM, CDR2 ANQGSEA. CDR3 length: 14 residues.

The V gene is TRBV10-2, the J gene TRBJ2-5; unclear D gene. V lost 9 bases and J 1 base, leaving 3 bases between the germline ends. This CDR3 has 10 residues. Germline CDR1 reads WSHSY; CDR2 reads SAAADI. The CDR3 coding sequence is TGCGCCAGGACCCAAGAGACCCAGTACTTC. The encoded protein is CARTQETQYF.

J is TRBJ1-2 and V is TRBV6-1; D not certain. The germline gives CDR1 MNHNS, CDR2 SASEGT. Trimming shortened V by 5 bases and J by 8 bases, and 21 bases separated the two germline ends. The CDR3 spans 15 residues. DNA of the CDR3: TGTGCCAGCAGTCGGACCCCACGTCCCGTTTCCGGCTACACCTTC. Translating gives CASSRTPRPVSGYTF.

This clonotype appeared many times. The V and J genes are TRBV27 and TRBJ2-7; 13 nucleotides match TRBD2. Per the germline V gene, CDR1 is MNHEY and CDR2 is SMNVEV (reference sequence). Trimming took 5 bases from V and 7 from J; bases not matched to a gene: 11. The CDR3 spans 16 residues. CDR3 sequence: CASSHLLAGGPGEQYF. The CDR3 DNA reads as TGTGCCAGCAGTCACCTACTAGCGGGAGGGCCGGGTGAGCAGTACTTC.

This clonotype was picked up a small number of times. The chain carries TRBV20-1 and TRBJ1-1; no firm D call. V lost 3 bases and J 3 bases, leaving 17 bases between the germline ends. This CDR3 contains 15 residues. CDR1 and CDR2 (germline): DFQATT, SNEGSKA (reference sequence). The CDR3 DNA is TGCAGTGCTAGGCAGCTTGGGCAGGAGGACACTGAAGCTTTCTTT. The encoded protein is CSARQLGQEDTEAFF.

This chain connects TRBV6-4 to TRBJ2-5; TRBD1 matches 9 bases. CDR1 MRHNA and CDR2 SNTAGT come from the germline V gene. The CDR3 has 14 residues. Trimming cost V 6 bases and J 3 bases; bases outside gene matches: 5. CDR3 protein: CASRPTGGEETQYF. The CDR3 DNA sequence: TGTGCCAGCAGGCCGACAGGGGGTGAAGAGACCCAGTACTTC.

J is TRBJ1-6 and V is TRBV19; D remains unclear. CDR1 is LNHDA and CDR2 is SQIVND in the germline V gene (reference sequence). Trimming removed 5 bases at V and 13 bases at J, with 9 bases between. The CDR3 has 11 residues. CDR3 nucleotides: TGTGCCAGTAGTGGGTTCGGGCCCCTCCACTTT. It encodes CASSGFGPLHF.

The chain joins TRBV9 to TRBJ2-2; the D gene is possibly TRBD1 (5 bases). CDR1 is SGDLS, CDR2 YYNGEE, per germline. Trimming pared 5 bases from V and 2 bases from J, leaving 13 bases between. The CDR3 covers 15 residues. The DNA of the CDR3 is TGTGCCAGCAGGGCAGGGTACGAAAACACCGGGGAGCTGTTTTTT. Translating gives CASRAGYENTGELFF.

The chain has TRBV3-1 and TRBJ1-3; TRBD1 matches at 9 bases. The CDR3 loop spans 15 amino acids. With 3 bases clipped from V and 2 bases from J, the junction kept 2 bases outside the gene matches. CDR1 and CDR2 (germline): LGHDT, YNNKEL (reference sequence). CDR3 in amino acids: CASSHRDRAGNTIYF. In DNA, the CDR3 is TGTGCCAGCAGCCATAGGGACAGGGCTGGAAACACCATATATTTT. The variable domain in full, with the rest retrieved from reference TRBV3-1 and TRBJ1-3, is DTAVSQTPKYLVTQMGNDKSIKCEQNLGHDTMYWYKQDSKKFLKIMFSYNNKELIINETVPNRFSPKSPDKAHLNLHINSLELGDSAVYFCASSHRDRAGNTIYFGEGSWLTVV.

The CDR3: CASSYRDPEIWDTGELFF. CDR3 DNA sequence: TGTGCCAGCAGTTACCGGGACCCCGAGATATGGGACACCGGGGAGCTGTTTTTT. The chain employs TRBV6-5 and TRBJ2-2; D may match TRBD1 or TRBD2 (5 bases each). The CDR3 length is 18 residues. Germline assignment: CDR1 MNHEY and CDR2 SVGAGI. V was pared by 2 bases and J by 3 bases, with 19 bases between.

This clonotype appeared many times. The chain joins TRBV7-8 to TRBJ2-7; no clear D. This CDR3 contains 12 residues. V lost 5 bases to trimming and J lost 6 bases, with 11 bases between them. Germline V gives CDR1 SGHVS, CDR2 FQNEAQ. In DNA form, the CDR3 reads TGTGCCAGCAGCCCGTATCTGCTCGAGCAGTACTTC. It is translated as CASSPYLLEQYF.

At least ten counts were recorded for this clonotype. The chain employs TRBV12-3 or TRBV12-4 and TRBJ2-4; TRBD2 agrees at 10 bases. Unmatched junction bases numbered 5, after V lost 3 bases and J lost 9 bases. This CDR3 is built from 14 residues. CDR3 in DNA: TGTGCCAGCAGTTTGGGTCTAGCGGGAGCCATTCAGTACTTC. Translating it yields CASSLGLAGAIQYF.

This clonotype was detected many times. The J gene is TRBJ1-6, the V gene TRBV27; no firm D call. V was trimmed by 6 bases and J by 7 bases, leaving 13 bases between them. Germline CDR1 MNHEY, CDR2 SMNVEV (reference sequence). This CDR3 has 14 amino acids. CDR3 in DNA: TGTGCCAGCAGCCCTGACATCCCAAATTCACCCCTCCACTTT. Encoded protein: CASSPDIPNSPLHF.

Only a few counts were recorded for this clonotype. J is TRBJ1-1 and V is TRBV6-2 or TRBV6-3; 7 nucleotides match TRBD1. Germline-derived CDR1 and CDR2 are MNHEY and SVGEGT. CDR3 size: 14 residues. V was clipped by 5 bases and J by 1 base; unmatched bases: 4. The CDR3 loop is CASSRTGQNTEAFF. The CDR3 DNA reads TGTGCCAGCAGTCGGACAGGACAGAACACTGAAGCTTTCTTT.

V gene TRBV27 combines with J gene TRBJ2-1, with 7 bases identical to TRBD2. Per germline, CDR1 MNHEY and CDR2 SMNVEV (reference sequence). The length of the CDR3 is 15 residues. J was trimmed by 10 bases and V by 0 bases; bases with no gene match: 9. The CDR3 reads CASSLSTKAGREQFF. DNA of the CDR3: TGTGCCAGCAGTTTATCGACAAAAGCGGGAAGGGAGCAGTTCTTC.

The gene calls are TRBV7-2 and TRBJ1-4; 9 positions agree with TRBD1. V shed 1 base and J 7 bases; nucleotides not matched to a gene: 7. Germline CDR1 is SGHTA and CDR2 is FQGNSA. The CDR3 has 16 amino acids. The CDR3 DNA sequence: TGTGCCAGCAGCTTAGTTGGACAGGGGCAAGGTGAAAAACTGTTTTTT. Its protein product is CASSLVGQGQGEKLFF.

Notes on this clonotype: The junction departs from germline at one end; a sequencing error may be responsible. The chain links TRBV7-6 to TRBJ1-3; D remains unclear. The V gene's germline CDR1 is SGHVS and CDR2 FNYEAQ. This CDR3 spans 16 amino acids. CDR3: CASSLGSGRSGSTIYF. The CDR3 nucleotides read TGTGCCAGCAGCTTAGGTTCCGGCCGCTCTGGAAGCACCATATATTTT.

This clonotype has just a few counts. This chain connects TRBV27 to TRBJ2-7; 10 bases fit TRBD2. Germline V gene sequence: CDR1 MNHEY, CDR2 SMNVEV (reference sequence). The trim removed 8 bases at V and 4 bases at J, leaving 2 bases unmatched. The CDR3 runs to 12 residues. This CDR3 reads CASGTSVYEQYF. Here the CDR3 DNA reads TGTGCCAGCGGGACTAGCGTTTACGAGCAGTACTTC.

This clonotype was seen repeatedly, ten times or more. This rearrangement joins TRBV28 to TRBJ1-1, with D tentatively TRBD1 (5 bases). The V end lost 5 bases, the J end lost 0 bases, and 16 bases lay between the germline ends. CDR3 size: 16 residues. Germline V gene lookup returns CDR1 MDHEN and CDR2 SYDVKM. Here the CDR3 DNA reads TGTGCCAGCAGTCCCCCCCCGGGACTTCTGAACACTGAAGCTTTCTTT. Amino acid sequence: CASSPPPGLLNTEAFF.

This clonotype was seen only a few times. The chain couples TRBV12-3 or TRBV12-4 to TRBJ2-7; D could derive from TRBD1 or TRBD2 (5 bases each). The length of the CDR3 is 11 residues. V shed 3 bases and J shed 13 bases, with 13 bases lying between them. CDR3 bases: TGTGCCAGCAGTTTCCAGGGACGCATCTACTTC. It yields the protein CASSFQGRIYF.

This clonotype was seen more than once but under ten times. The V call is TRBV20-1, the J call TRBJ2-5, with 12 positions matching TRBD2. The junction had 10 bases not matched to a gene; V was cut back by 3 bases and J by 5 bases. Germline CDR1 and CDR2: DFQATT and SNEGSKA (reference sequence). The CDR3 has 16 amino acids. CDR3 sequence (DNA): TGCAGTGCTAGGAATCCTAGCGGGAGGGCCTGGGAGACCCAGTACTTC. Translated: CSARNPSGRAWETQYF.

This clonotype has more than one count but fewer than ten. This chain connects TRBV29-1 to TRBJ1-2; no clear D. From germline, CDR1 is SQVTM and CDR2 ANQGSEA. Deletions cut 5 bases from V and 4 bases from J, with 8 bases between. This CDR3 has 11 amino acids. The chain's CDR3 is CSVPLPYGYTF. The CDR3 bases are TGCAGCGTTCCGCTTCCCTATGGCTACACCTTC.

This clonotype was observed a handful of times. The chain links TRBV30 to TRBJ1-3; D not resolved. Germline loops: CDR1 GTSNPN, CDR2 SVGIG (reference sequence). This CDR3 comprises 13 residues. V was clipped by 1 base and J by 4 bases, with 8 bases between them. As DNA, the CDR3 is TGTGCCTGGAGTGCAACGGGGGGAAACACCATATATTTT. Translated: CAWSATGGNTIYF.

The CDR3 is CASSDGLAGEGASYEQYF. In nucleotides, the CDR3 is TGTGCCAGCAGCGATGGACTAGCGGGAGAGGGGGCCTCCTACGAGCAGTACTTC. This rearrangement joins TRBV9 to TRBJ2-7; 13 bases line up with TRBD2. The junction had 9 bases not matched to a gene; V was cut back by 3 bases and J by 0 bases. Looked up from germline, CDR1 is SGDLS and CDR2 is YYNGEE. The CDR3 consists of 18 residues.

The V gene is TRBV10-3, the J gene TRBJ2-3; 9 bases match TRBD1. V lost 10 bases, J lost 4 bases, and 9 bases stayed unmatched. There are 14 residues in the CDR3. Per germline, CDR1 ENHRY and CDR2 SYGVKD. The CDR3 spells CATYRDRASDTQYF. In DNA form, the CDR3 reads TGTGCCACTTACCGGGACAGGGCGTCAGATACGCAGTATTTT.

This clonotype has ten or more counts. The J gene is TRBJ2-7, the V gene TRBV11-2; the D call may be TRBD1 or TRBD2 (5 bases each). The CDR3 length is 15 residues. V was shortened by 3 bases and J by 2 bases, with 14 bases between the two germline ends. Germline CDR1 reads SGHAT; CDR2 reads FQNNGV. CDR3 DNA: TGTGCCAGCAGCTTCGGGGCGGCTCGTACCTACGAGCAGTACTTC. It is translated as CASSFGAARTYEQYF.

This clonotype has more than one count but fewer than ten. This could be a read error, since a much larger clone is one nucleotide away. The V and J genes are TRBV6-1 and TRBJ1-2; the match to TRBD1 covers 8 bases. The V and J ends lost 5 bases and 4 bases, in that order; junction bases with no gene match: 6. CDR1 is MNHNS, CDR2 SASEGT, per germline. The CDR3 extends over 14 amino acids. CDR3 loop: CASSKRTGCYGYTF. As DNA, the CDR3 is TGTGCCAGCAGTAAAAGGACAGGGTGCTATGGCTACACCTTC.